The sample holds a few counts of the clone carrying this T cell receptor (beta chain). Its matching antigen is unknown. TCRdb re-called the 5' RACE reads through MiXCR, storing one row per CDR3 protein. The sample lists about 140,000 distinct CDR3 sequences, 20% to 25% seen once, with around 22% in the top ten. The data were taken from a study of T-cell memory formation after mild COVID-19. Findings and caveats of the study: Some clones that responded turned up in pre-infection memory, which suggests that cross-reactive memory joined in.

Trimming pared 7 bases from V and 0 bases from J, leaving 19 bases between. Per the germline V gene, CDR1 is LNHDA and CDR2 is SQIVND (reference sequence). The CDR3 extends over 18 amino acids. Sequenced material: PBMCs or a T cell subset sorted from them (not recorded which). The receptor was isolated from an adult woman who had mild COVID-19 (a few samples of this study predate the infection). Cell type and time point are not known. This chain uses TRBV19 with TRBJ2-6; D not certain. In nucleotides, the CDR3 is TGTGCCAGTAACCCCCGCCGGGTACTCCCCTCTGGGGCCAACGTCCTGACTTTC. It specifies CASNPRRVLPSGANVLTF.